The 8 T cell receptor beta chains given below trace back to one sample, sequenced in a study of CXCR3-negative and CXCR3-positive naive CD8 T cells. The libraries of TRB cDNA were constructed through 5' RACE using UMI labels. TCRdb reanalyzed the 5' RACE reads, giving one entry per CDR3 protein sequence and no DNA. Listed are about 150,000 distinct CDR3 sequences; nearly 0.5% falls within the top ten. General study findings and limits: The TRB CDR3s that CXCR3-positive naive cells carried were more hydrophobic than those of CXCR3-negative naive cells.

No antigens are known for them. Sequencing was done on a sample of naive CXCR3+ CD8+ T cells from blood. Subset reported: CD45RO-CCR7+CD27+CD95- naive CD8+ T cells expressing CXCR3 (TNR3+). The receptors come from a human donor in good health. Some clones in this sample may be carry-over from other donors' samples.

The chain carries TRBV20-1 and TRBJ1-1; TCRdb indicates TRBD1, and absent DNA this call remains unverified. The V gene's germline CDR1 is DFQATT and CDR2 SNEGSKA (reference sequence). The CDR3 runs to 13 residues. The CDR3 loop reads CSARQGLGTEAFF.

The V and J genes are TRBV19 and TRBJ2-2; TCRdb reports TRBD2, a call that lacks DNA to check it against. Germline V CDR1 and CDR2: LNHDA, SQIVND (reference sequence). The CDR3 loop spans 14 amino acids. CDR3 sequence: CARPGLPNTGELFF. Based on the CDR3 plus reference TRBV19 and TRBJ2-2, the full variable domain is DGGITQSPKYLFRKEGQNVTLSCEQNLNHDAMYWYRQDPGQGLRLIYYSQIVNDFQKGDIAEGYSVSREKKESFPLTVTSAQKNPTAFYLCARPGLPNTGELFFGEGSRLTVL.

This chain connects TRBV6-5 to TRBJ2-7; TCRdb outputs TRBD1, but without DNA this stays unchecked. The V gene's germline CDR1 is MNHEY and CDR2 SVGAGI. There are 17 residues in the CDR3. CDR3 sequence reads: CASSYGVVAPGAYEQYF.

V and J are TRBV5-8 and TRBJ1-3. This CDR3 is built from 15 residues. The germline CDR1 and CDR2 sequences are SGHTS and YDEGEE. Here the CDR3 reads CASMYRLRSGNTIYF.

The chain uses TRBV20-1 and TRBJ1-4; TCRdb picks TRBD1, but there is no DNA to check that call. The CDR3 covers 18 residues. Germline V gene data show CDR1 as DFQATT and CDR2 as SNEGSKA (reference sequence). The chain's CDR3 is CSASRYKDTGGRNEKLFF.

The gene calls are TRBV29-1 and TRBJ2-7; lacking DNA, the TRBD1 call made by TCRdb goes unchecked. Germline CDR1 SQVTM, CDR2 ANQGSEA. The length of the CDR3 is 12 residues. The CDR3 region is CSVGDRGYEQYF.

This chain links TRBV28 with TRBJ2-4; no DNA is available, so the TRBD1 call from TCRdb remains unchecked. This CDR3 is 14 amino acids long. CDR1 is MDHEN and CDR2 is SYDVKM in the germline V gene. The CDR3 sequence: CASSLSVGVDIQYF.

V and J are TRBV28 and TRBJ2-3. Germline loops: CDR1 MDHEN, CDR2 SYDVKM. This CDR3 has 14 residues. The CDR3 sequence is CASSLLRSVDTQYF. Full variable domain (missing parts from reference TRBV28 and TRBJ2-3): DVKVTQSSRYLVKRTGEKVFLECVQDMDHENMFWYRQDPGLGLRLIYFSYDVKMKEKGDIPEGYSVSREKKERFSLILESASTNQTSMYLCASSLLRSVDTQYFGPGTRLTVL.